A single sample is the source of the 8 T cell receptor beta chains below, sequenced in a study of response to subunit inactivated influenza vaccine. One entry per CDR3 protein results from TCRdb running MiXCR on the RT-PCR reads. The profile shows hundreds of thousands of distinct CDR3 sequences, approximately 7.6% of them singletons. The starting material was PBMCs from blood, obtained approximately 25 months after vaccination. These receptors all stem from a man aged 45-69 years who received an inactivated influenza vaccine.

J is TRBJ2-3 and V is TRBV29-1, with D perhaps given as TRBD1 or TRBD2 (5 bases each). CDR3 size: 14 residues. Trimming stripped 7 bases from V and 8 bases from J, with 22 bases between. Germline loops: CDR1 SQVTM, CDR2 ANQGSEA. CDR3 sequence (DNA): TGCAGCGCAAACCGGGACCTACTAACGGGTACGCAGTATTTT. As protein: CSANRDLLTGTQYF.

In this sample, this clonotype turned up many times. The rearrangement joins TRBV6-1 to TRBJ2-3; D ambiguous. The CDR3 has 13 residues. The V gene's germline CDR1 is MNHNS and CDR2 SASEGT. Trimming pared 6 bases from V and 1 base from J, leaving 8 bases between. CDR3 amino acids: CASRTFGTDTQYF. The DNA for the CDR3 is TGTGCCAGCAGAACCTTTGGCACAGATACGCAGTATTTT.

This chain links TRBV14 with TRBJ2-3, with D unclear. Germline CDR1 SGHDN, CDR2 FVKESK. CDR3 size: 15 residues. Trimming pared 0 bases from V and 0 bases from J, leaving 7 bases between. In DNA form, the CDR3 reads TGTGCCAGCAGCCAAGAACCCCATAGCACAGATACGCAGTATTTT. This sequence encodes CASSQEPHSTDTQYF.

This clonotype was seen ten or more times. The J gene is TRBJ2-2, the V gene TRBV9; D is possibly TRBD1 or TRBD2 (5 bases each). Trimming pared 3 bases from V and 0 bases from J, leaving 9 bases between. The germline V gene encodes CDR1 SGDLS and CDR2 YYNGEE. The CDR3 has 15 amino acids. The CDR3 here is CASSAGTTNTGELFF. DNA for the CDR3: TGTGCCAGCAGCGCTGGGACCACGAACACCGGGGAGCTGTTTTTT.

With respect to this clonotype: A junction end diverges from the germline sequence, so it may reflect a read error. The rearrangement uses TRBV29-1 and TRBJ1-2; D may be TRBD1 (5 bases). The CDR3 covers 11 residues. Germline CDR1 SQVTM, CDR2 ANQGSEA. CDR3 in DNA: TGCAGCGTTGGGGACCTGGATGGCTACAGCTTC. Protein sequence: CSVGDLDGYSF.

This clonotype was seen ten or more times. The chain carries TRBV20-1 and TRBJ2-1; the match to TRBD2 covers 12 bases. CDR1 and CDR2 (germline): DFQATT, SNEGSKA (reference sequence). The V gene end was trimmed by 2 bases and the J gene end by 7 bases; junction bases not matched to a gene: 3. CDR3 size: 14 residues. The CDR3 bases are TGCAGTGCTAGACTAGCGGGAGGGCCTAATGAGCAGTTCTTC. As protein: CSARLAGGPNEQFF.

V gene TRBV29-1 combines with J gene TRBJ1-1, with a weak D call TRBD1 (6 bases). V lost 5 bases, J lost 3 bases, and 10 bases lay in between. Germline loops: CDR1 SQVTM, CDR2 ANQGSEA. The CDR3 runs 12 residues. This CDR3 is CSVYRGDTEAFF. The DNA for the CDR3 is TGCAGCGTTTATAGGGGGGACACTGAAGCTTTCTTT.

This clonotype was picked up many times. This rearrangement joins TRBV5-1 to TRBJ1-1; D perhaps matches TRBD1 (5 bases). There are 14 residues in the CDR3. CDR1 SGHRS and CDR2 YFSETQ come from the germline V gene. V was pared by 4 bases and J by 2 bases, with 12 bases between. DNA of the CDR3: TGCGCCAGCAGCAAAGTGACAGCTAACACTGAAGCTTTCTTT. This encodes CASSKVTANTEAFF.